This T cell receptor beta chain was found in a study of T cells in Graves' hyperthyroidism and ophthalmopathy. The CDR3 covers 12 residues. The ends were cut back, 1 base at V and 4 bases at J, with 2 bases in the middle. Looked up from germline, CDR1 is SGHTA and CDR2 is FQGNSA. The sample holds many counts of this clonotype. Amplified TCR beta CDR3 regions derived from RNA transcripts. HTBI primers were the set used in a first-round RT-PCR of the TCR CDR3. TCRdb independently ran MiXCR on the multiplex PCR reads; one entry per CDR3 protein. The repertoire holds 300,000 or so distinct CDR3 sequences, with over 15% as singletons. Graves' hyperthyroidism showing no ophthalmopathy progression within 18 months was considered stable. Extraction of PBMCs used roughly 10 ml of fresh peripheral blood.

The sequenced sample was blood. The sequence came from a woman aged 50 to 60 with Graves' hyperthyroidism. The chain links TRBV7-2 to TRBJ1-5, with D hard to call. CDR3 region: CASSLVNQPQHF. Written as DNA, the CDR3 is TGTGCCAGCAGCTTAGTTAATCAGCCCCAGCATTTT.